Listed here are 14 T cell receptor beta chains from one sample, sequenced in a study of T cells in Graves' hyperthyroidism and ophthalmopathy. What was amplified from RNA transcripts were TCR beta CDR3 regions. During a first-round RT-PCR of the TCR CDR3, the HTBI primer set was used. Via MiXCR, TCRdb re-called the multiplex PCR reads, giving one row per CDR3 protein. The sample contains under 250,000 distinct CDR3 sequences, roughly 22% of which appear only once. Sequencing was done on a sample of blood. The receptors come from a middle-aged woman with Graves' ophthalmopathy.

This clonotype was seen at least ten times. The chain recombines TRBV7-2 with TRBJ2-5; TRBD2 agrees at 8 bases. This CDR3 comprises 15 residues. Germline V gene data show CDR1 as SGHTA and CDR2 as FQGNSA. V lost 4 bases and J lost 5; bases outside the gene matches: 9. The CDR3: CASSYRTSRPETQYF. The DNA for the CDR3 is TGTGCCAGCAGCTATCGGACTAGCAGACCGGAGACCCAGTACTTC.

This clonotype was detected many times. This chain connects TRBV4-2 to TRBJ2-5; TRBD2 agrees at 7 bases. This CDR3 has 15 amino acids. The J segment lost 7 bases and the V segment lost 0 bases, leaving 8 bases of the junction unmatched. Germline V gene sequence: CDR1 LGHNA, CDR2 YNFKEQ. As DNA, the CDR3 is TGTGCCAGCAGCCAAGAAGGCGGGAGAGGCGGGACCCAGTACTTC. It encodes CASSQEGGRGGTQYF.

This clonotype was picked up many times. J is TRBJ2-2 and V is TRBV12-3 or TRBV12-4; 9 bases map to TRBD2. V dropped 3 bases and J dropped 4; count of bases not matched to a gene: 3. The length of the CDR3 is 15 residues. The CDR3 DNA sequence: TGTGCCAGCAGTTTCCTAGCGGGAATCACCGGGGAGCTGTTTTTT. This gives the protein CASSFLAGITGELFF.

This clonotype occurred once. The chain combines TRBV6-1 with TRBJ1-2; no reliable D call. Trimming left V 0 bases short and J 3 bases short, with 11 bases between. This CDR3 has 15 residues. Germline V gives CDR1 MNHNS, CDR2 SASEGT. CDR3 protein: CASSEAATGHYGYTF. In nucleotides, the CDR3 is TGTGCCAGCAGTGAAGCAGCCACGGGTCACTATGGCTACACCTTC.

V gene TRBV29-1 combines with J gene TRBJ2-7, with D tentatively TRBD2 (5 bases). V lost 3 bases and J 6 bases, leaving 15 bases between the germline ends. Per germline, CDR1 SQVTM and CDR2 ANQGSEA. This CDR3 region has 13 residues. The CDR3 DNA follows: TGCAGCGTTGATTTTGGACTGTCATCCGAGCAGTACTTC. This sequence encodes CSVDFGLSSEQYF.

The chain uses TRBV20-1 and TRBJ2-7, with D maybe TRBD1 (6 bases). The germline V and J ends were trimmed by 5 bases and 6 bases, with 11 bases remaining between them. The CDR3 is 11 residues long. In germline, CDR1 is DFQATT, CDR2 SNEGSKA (reference sequence). Here the CDR3 reads CSASGTSEQYF. The CDR3 bases are TGCAGTGCTTCCGGGACAAGCGAGCAGTACTTC.

The chain employs TRBV6-1 and TRBJ2-7, with 10 bases matching TRBD2. The CDR3 covers 14 residues. Germline loops: CDR1 MNHNS, CDR2 SASEGT. Trimming at V came to 7 bases and at J to 0 bases, leaving 3 bases not matched to a gene. The DNA of the CDR3 is TGTGCCAGCAACGAGCGGGAGGGCTCCTACGAGCAGTACTTC. Protein product: CASNEREGSYEQYF.

V and J are TRBV28 and TRBJ2-5; D possibly corresponds to TRBD2 (7 bases). CDR3 size: 15 residues. From germline, CDR1 is MDHEN and CDR2 SYDVKM. Trimming stripped 4 bases from V and 5 bases from J, with 17 bases between. For the CDR3, the DNA is TGTGCCAGCAGTTCCGCCGGGGGGCCGTGGGAGACCCAGTACTTC. It encodes CASSSAGGPWETQYF.

This clonotype appeared many times. Here the CDR3 DNA reads TGTGCCATCAGGGTACAGGGGGCCGGTGGAAACACCATATATTTT. It yields the protein CAIRVQGAGGNTIYF. This chain connects TRBV10-3 to TRBJ1-3; TRBD1 matches 9 bases. CDR1 and CDR2 (germline): ENHRY, SYGVKD. The CDR3 consists of 15 residues. The V segment lost 6 bases and the J segment 3 bases; nucleotides outside the gene matches: 6.

With regard to this clonotype: The junction and the germline gene differ at one end; a read error may be behind it. The V and J genes are TRBV5-1 and TRBJ1-1, with a tentative D call TRBD1 (6 bases). Germline CDR1 reads SGHRS; CDR2 reads YFSETQ. This CDR3 region has 15 residues. The CDR3 sequence is CANSLETGLNTEAFF. The CDR3 nucleotides are TGCGCCAACAGCTTAGAGACAGGATTGAACACTGAAGCTTTCTTT.

The chain carries TRBV7-2 and TRBJ2-4; TRBD2 matches at 9 bases. V shed 1 base, J shed 8 bases, and the junction held 6 bases outside the gene matches. From germline, CDR1 is SGHTA and CDR2 FQGNSA. This CDR3 contains 15 residues. CDR3 nucleotide sequence: TGTGCCAGCAGCTTAGATTCGGCGGGAGGGGACATTCAGTACTTC. Protein product: CASSLDSAGGDIQYF. The full variable domain, its missing parts supplied by reference TRBV7-2 and TRBJ2-4, is GAGVSQSPSNKVTEKGKDVELRCDPISGHTALYWYRQSLGQGLEFLIYFQGNSAPDKSGLPSDRFSAERTGGSVSTLTIQRTQQEDSAVYLCASSLDSAGGDIQYFGAGTRLSVL.

The chain has TRBV12-3 or TRBV12-4 and TRBJ2-7; D is unclear. CDR3 length: 14 amino acids. V lost 3 bases to trimming and J lost 6 bases, with 15 bases between them. The CDR3 is CASSFGLISREQYF. DNA for the CDR3: TGTGCCAGCAGTTTTGGGCTAATCTCTCGCGAGCAGTACTTC.

Many counts were recorded for this clonotype. The chain links TRBV12-3 or TRBV12-4 to TRBJ2-7, with 7 bases aligning to TRBD1. The CDR3 has 13 amino acids. V shed 1 base and J 9 bases; nucleotides not matched to a gene: 6. This CDR3 reads CASSLDEGAVQYF. The CDR3 DNA reads TGTGCCAGCAGTTTAGATGAGGGGGCCGTGCAGTACTTC.

This clonotype was seen many times. The J gene is TRBJ1-3, the V gene TRBV12-3 or TRBV12-4; D is undetermined. The CDR3 runs to 15 residues. With 6 bases removed from V and 4 bases from J, the gap between germline ends came to 16 bases. Here the CDR3 DNA reads TGTGCCAGCAGCCTCGCCTTATCTCGCGGAAACACCATATATTTT. Translating gives CASSLALSRGNTIYF.